This T cell receptor beta chain was retrieved from a study of human T cells and chemical hapten exposure. Study-wide background: Per-sample TCR yields varied mainly from small pooled library volume differences.

The sample's time point: patch test 2, 6 weeks after DPC sensitization. Stated treatment: therapeutic diphenylcyclopropenone sensitization with weekly scalp DPC. Separate cDNA molecules received unique molecular identifiers, which the library attached to them. TCRdb re-derived calls from the RACE reads in MiXCR, one entry per CDR3 protein. The profile shows about 380,000 distinct CDR3 sequences, under 6.5% of them singletons. Study results and limitations: No alteration of TCRs above 1 in 1000 frequency was seen with DPC sensitization.

This clonotype was observed at least ten times. Its antigen is as yet unknown. J lost 4 bases, V lost 2 bases, and 14 bases had no gene match. Germline CDR1 and CDR2: MNHEY and SVGEGT. The CDR3 runs 18 residues. This sequence was found in a young woman with alopecia areata. Some clones in this sample may be carry-over from other donors' samples. Sequenced here: whole blood, sampled in connection with sensitization to the hapten diphenylcyclopropenone (DPC). V usage is TRBV6-2 or TRBV6-3 and J usage is TRBJ1-5, with TRBD1 matching over 7 bases. The CDR3 sequence: CASSYGRGKEKWNQPQHF. The CDR3 DNA follows: TGTGCCAGCAGTTACGGCAGGGGGAAAGAGAAATGGAATCAGCCCCAGCATTTT.